This TCR beta chain was recovered during a study of blood T cell repertoires in COVID-19. Study information: Nucleic acid was either cDNA or gDNA, and it came from T cells, B-cell-depleted T cells, or PBMCs.

This clone showed up just once. Germline assignment: CDR1 SGHNT and CDR2 YENEEA. CDR3 length: 16 residues. J lost 4 bases, V lost 1 base, and 3 bases had no gene match. In the source study's methods: From reference gene primer amplification, estimates of nucleated cell counts were derived. The method was immunoSEQ multiplex PCR; TCRdb's version includes in-frame clones alone and lacks a portion of them. From that table come the V and J calls and clone size; the DNA was used to work out D and trimming. The sample carries 100,000 to 120,000 clones, about 86% recorded once. The chain couples TRBV11-3 to TRBJ2-2; 10 bases are shared with TRBD2. The TCR was taken from a man older than 75 with acute or convalescent COVID-19. Sample: peripheral blood. The CDR3 loop is CASSLGLAGVTGELFF. The CDR3 DNA reads TGTGCCAGCAGCTTAGGCCTAGCGGGAGTCACCGGGGAGCTGTTTTTT.